Below are 9 T cell receptor beta chains sequenced from a single sample in a study of chemoradiotherapy in HPV16-positive cancers. Sequenced by immunoSEQ multiplex PCR; TCRdb stores in-frame clones only, minus some. The profile shows around 62,000 clones, around nine tenths of them singletons. This sample comprised blood, obtained from a patient who underwent chemoradiotherapy. The receptors originated from a human donor with HPV-associated anogenital cancer.

The rearrangement uses TRBV27 and TRBJ2-7; D is undetermined. Germline assignment: CDR1 MNHEY and CDR2 SMNVEV (reference sequence). V was shortened by 2 bases and J by 1 base, with 6 bases between the two germline ends. The CDR3 extends over 13 amino acids. CDR3 loop: CASSLGLSYEQYF. CDR3 sequence (DNA): TGTGCCAGCAGTTTAGGCTTATCCTACGAGCAGTACTTC.

This clone was seen a single time. The chain has TRBV29-1 and TRBJ2-7; 8 nucleotides match TRBD2. The CDR3 totals 14 residues. V shed 4 bases, J shed 3 bases, and the junction held 8 bases outside the gene matches. The germline V gene has CDR1 SQVTM and CDR2 ANQGSEA. The chain's CDR3 is CSVGQTGGGYEQYF. CDR3 bases: TGCAGCGTTGGACAAACGGGAGGGGGCTACGAGCAGTACTTC.

This clone has just one count. This chain connects TRBV6-5 to TRBJ1-2; 8 nucleotides line up with TRBD1. From germline, CDR1 is MNHEY and CDR2 SVGAGI. The length of the CDR3 is 14 residues. V trimming: 4 bases; J trimming: 7 bases; junction bases outside the gene matches: 8. CDR3 coding DNA: TGTGCCAGCAGTTCTAGACAGGGGTTGGGTGGCTACACCTTC. Encoded protein: CASSSRQGLGGYTF.

This chain uses TRBV28 with TRBJ1-4; D might be TRBD1 (5 bases). CDR1 and CDR2 (germline): MDHEN, SYDVKM. Trimming stripped 8 bases from V and 8 bases from J, with 15 bases between. This CDR3 has 13 amino acids. In nucleotides, the CDR3 is TGTGCCAGCTGCGGGGCGGCTTCGGAAAAACTGTTTTTT. Encoded protein: CASCGAASEKLFF. Full variable domain (missing parts from reference TRBV28 and TRBJ1-4): DVKVTQSSRYLVKRTGEKVFLECVQDMDHENMFWYRQDPGLGLRLIYFSYDVKMKEKGDIPEGYSVSREKKERFSLILESASTNQTSMYLCASCGAASEKLFFGSGTQLSVL.

The chain joins TRBV9 to TRBJ1-1, with D perhaps TRBD1 (5 bases). This CDR3 comprises 12 residues. The germline V gene encodes CDR1 SGDLS and CDR2 YYNGEE. Trimming stripped 3 bases from V and 8 bases from J, with 11 bases between. In DNA, the CDR3 is TGTGCCAGCAGCGAAGGGGTAGGCGAAGCTTTCTTT. Translated, it gives CASSEGVGEAFF.

This clone was counted once. The J gene is TRBJ1-3, the V gene TRBV28; the D gene is possibly TRBD1 (5 bases). The CDR3 is made up of 15 amino acids. Deletions cut 0 bases from V and 4 bases from J, with 10 bases between. Per germline, CDR1 MDHEN and CDR2 SYDVKM. The CDR3 spells CASSLWGVSGNTIYF. CDR3 bases: TGTGCCAGCAGTTTATGGGGGGTATCAGGAAACACCATATATTTT.

CDR3: CATLSRDSGNTIYF. In nucleotides, the CDR3 is TGTGCCACCTTAAGCAGGGATTCTGGAAACACCATATATTTT. V is TRBV6-1 and J is TRBJ1-3, with D possibly matching TRBD1 (5 bases). The V end lost 10 bases, the J end lost 1 base, and 14 bases lay between the germline ends. This CDR3 contains 14 residues. The germline V gene encodes CDR1 MNHNS and CDR2 SASEGT.

The V gene is TRBV18, the J gene TRBJ2-2; 8 bases line up with TRBD2. The CDR3 has 17 residues. From germline, CDR1 is KGHSH and CDR2 LQKENI. V trimming: 6 bases; J trimming: 8 bases; junction bases outside the gene matches: 17. CDR3 DNA sequence: TGTGCCAGCTCTAGGATTCCCCGAGCGGGGGCAGATGGGGAGCTGTTTTTT. Translation: CASSRIPRAGADGELFF.

This clone was seen a single time. The chain uses TRBV19 and TRBJ1-6; possible D gene TRBD1, 5 bases. V was shortened by 4 bases and J by 4 bases, with 8 bases between the two germline ends. The CDR3 is 14 amino acids. Germline V gene data show CDR1 as LNHDA and CDR2 as SQIVND (reference sequence). Here the CDR3 reads CASSSREYNSPLHF. As DNA, the CDR3 is TGTGCCAGTAGTAGCAGGGAGTATAATTCACCCCTCCACTTT.